The source of this T cell receptor beta chain is a study of CD8+ T cells in alopecia areata. Study as a whole: A regimen of oral tofacitinib, 5 to 10 mg twice daily, was given to treated patients. Tofacitinib therapy took 6 to 18 months; 6 months off drug came after.

Alopecia areata patients provided lesional scalp punch biopsies and peripheral blood. Isolation of CD4+ and CD8+ T cells from PBMCs was achieved by sorting. Germline V gives CDR1 MGHRA, CDR2 YSYEKL. Trimming shortened V by 0 bases and J by 5 bases, and 17 bases separated the two germline ends. The CDR3 contains 16 residues. Investigators isolated RNA and reverse transcribed it into cDNA to act as the sequencing template. Sequencing used immunoSEQ multiplex PCR; TCRdb keeps in-frame clones, though not all of them. The sample lists 200,000 or so clones; 50% to 65% were seen once. Here the sequenced sample was CD4+ T cells sorted from blood, taken at week 0. The TCR sequence derives from a human donor with alopecia areata. This chain connects TRBV4-1 to TRBJ2-7; D possibly corresponds to TRBD2 (5 bases). The CDR3 sequence is CASSQDRGRGIHEQYF. CDR3 sequence (DNA): TGCGCCAGCAGCCAAGATCGAGGTCGGGGAATCCACGAGCAGTACTTC.